This TCR beta chain emerged from a study of CD4 and CD8 cells across lung adenocarcinoma regions. TCRdb analysed the PCR reads with MiXCR anew, one entry per CDR3 protein. The sample lists some 6,900 distinct CDR3 sequences, about half occurring once. Localized lung adenocarcinoma, a non-small cell lung cancer, affected the donors. This CDR3 region has 14 residues. Trimming shortened V by 6 bases and J by 16 bases, and 24 bases separated the two germline ends. The germline V gene has CDR1 MNHNS and CDR2 SASEGT. The chain links TRBV6-1 to TRBJ2-2; D may correspond to TRBD1 or TRBD2 (6 bases each). The receptor's source is a female donor with lung adenocarcinoma. The CD4 and CD8 labels of this study may be unreliable. Sequencing was performed on CD4+ T cells from the center of a lung tumor. The CDR3 protein is CASSGNGGTGAQFF. The CDR3 region has the DNA TGTGCCAGCAGCGGGAACGGGGGCACCGGGGCGCAGTTTTTT.